A selection of T cell receptor beta chains follows, all from one sample in a study of early T cells in non-severe SARS-CoV-2 infection. Using its own MiXCR run on the 5' RACE reads, TCRdb lists one record per CDR3 protein. This sample has tens of thousands of distinct CDR3 sequences; under 15% occur once, and the top ten carry 4.5% to 7%. Sequencing was performed on whole blood. The receptor source for this set is an adult who was a healthcare worker with PCR-confirmed SARS-CoV-2 infection or an uninfected control (not recorded which). Each CDR3 is given with its conserved first and last residue.

v_call cdr3_length cdr3_aa
TRBV2 18 CASSENTLAGFYPGELFF
TRBV20-1 14 CSARVRAGDEKLFF
TRBV6-6 13 CASSSRGMETQYF
TRBV9 15 CASSGGSGQQETQYF
TRBV28 13 CASRASGTHEQYF
TRBV11-2 15 CASSPVGHFGQPQHF
TRBV7-6 14 CASSTGTEYTEAFF
TRBV27 13 CASRRGDSYEQYF
TRBV7-6 15 CASSLGTASENTIYF
TRBV11-2 15 CASSLEGGRRYEQYF
TRBV12-3/TRBV12-4 14 CASSRPGRANVLTF
TRBV5-5 17 CASSTAGTGGRGTEAFF
TRBV20-1 15 CSATPWGRARDEQFF
TRBV28 12 CASSLLQETQYF
TRBV4-1 16 CASSQEDATLSYEQYF
TRBV10-2 15 CASSVTGLGNQPQHF
TRBV30 12 CALSWGNYEQYF
TRBV5-8 14 CASSLVDAAGEQFF
TRBV18 16 CASSPMGTSGQETQYF
TRBV3-1 15 CASSQVGGFSTEAFF
TRBV28 12 CASSPPDETQYF
TRBV7-9 14 CASSFAGATGELFF